The T cell receptor beta chain described here comes from a study of blood T cell repertoires in COVID-19. Repertoires were generated with immunoSEQ multiplex PCR, while TCRdb's copy carries only in-frame clones and drops some. The data show roughly 93,000 clones, approximately 81% seen once. The CDR3 sequence is 15 residues long. The germline CDR1 and CDR2 sequences are MNHEY and SMNVEV (reference sequence). V shed 4 bases and J shed 5 bases, with 17 bases lying between them. The genes are TRBV27 and TRBJ1-1; D is possibly TRBD1 (6 bases). Input material: peripheral blood. The TCR sequence derives from a woman older than 75 with acute or convalescent COVID-19. The CDR3 here is CASSSAPGGRTEAFF. In nucleotides, the CDR3 is TGTGCCAGCAGTTCCGCGCCGGGGGGGCGAACTGAAGCTTTCTTT.